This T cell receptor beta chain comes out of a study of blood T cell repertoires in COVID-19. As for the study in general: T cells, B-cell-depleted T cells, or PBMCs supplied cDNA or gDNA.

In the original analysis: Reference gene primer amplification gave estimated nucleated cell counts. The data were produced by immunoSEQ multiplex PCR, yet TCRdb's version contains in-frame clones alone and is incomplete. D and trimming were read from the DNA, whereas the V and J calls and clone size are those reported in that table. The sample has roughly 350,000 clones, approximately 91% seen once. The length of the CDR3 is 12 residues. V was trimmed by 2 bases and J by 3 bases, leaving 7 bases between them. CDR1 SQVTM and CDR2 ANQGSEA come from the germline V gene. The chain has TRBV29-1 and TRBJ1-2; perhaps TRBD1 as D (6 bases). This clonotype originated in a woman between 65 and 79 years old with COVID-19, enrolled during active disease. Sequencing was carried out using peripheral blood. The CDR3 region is CSVERTDYGYTF. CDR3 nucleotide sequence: TGCAGCGTTGAACGGACAGACTATGGCTACACCTTC.